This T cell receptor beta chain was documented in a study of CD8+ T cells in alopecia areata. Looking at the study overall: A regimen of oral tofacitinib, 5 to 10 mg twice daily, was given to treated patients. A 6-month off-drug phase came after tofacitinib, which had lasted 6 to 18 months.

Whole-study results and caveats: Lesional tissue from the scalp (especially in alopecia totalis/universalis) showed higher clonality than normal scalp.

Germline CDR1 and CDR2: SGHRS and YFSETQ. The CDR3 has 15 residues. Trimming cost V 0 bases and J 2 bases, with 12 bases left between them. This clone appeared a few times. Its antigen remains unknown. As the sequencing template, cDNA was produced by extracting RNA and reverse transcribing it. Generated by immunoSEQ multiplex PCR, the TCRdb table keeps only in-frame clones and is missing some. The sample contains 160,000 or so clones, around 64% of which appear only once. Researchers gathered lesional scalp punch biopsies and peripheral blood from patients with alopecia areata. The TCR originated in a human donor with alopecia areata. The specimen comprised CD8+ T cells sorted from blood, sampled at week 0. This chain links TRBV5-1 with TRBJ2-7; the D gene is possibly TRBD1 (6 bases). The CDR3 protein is CASSLEPGDTYEQYF. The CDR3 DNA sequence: TGCGCCAGCAGCTTGGAGCCAGGGGATACCTACGAGCAGTACTTC. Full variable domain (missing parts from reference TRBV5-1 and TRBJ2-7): KAGVTQTPRYLIKTRGQQVTLSCSPISGHRSVSWYQQTPGQGLQFLFEYFSETQRNKGNFPGRFSGRQFSNSRSEMNVSTLELGDSALYLCASSLEPGDTYEQYFGPGTRLTVT.